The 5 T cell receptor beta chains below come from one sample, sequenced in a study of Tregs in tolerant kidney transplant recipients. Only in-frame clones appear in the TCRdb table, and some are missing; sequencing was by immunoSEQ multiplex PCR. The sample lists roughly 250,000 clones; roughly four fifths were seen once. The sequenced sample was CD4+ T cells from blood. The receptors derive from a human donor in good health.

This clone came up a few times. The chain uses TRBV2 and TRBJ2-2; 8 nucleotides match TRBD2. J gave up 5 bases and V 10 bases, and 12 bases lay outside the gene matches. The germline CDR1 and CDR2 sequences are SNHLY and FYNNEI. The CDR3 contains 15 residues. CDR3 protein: CANRGGDYGTGELFF. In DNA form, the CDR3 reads TGTGCCAACCGGGGGGGCGACTACGGGACCGGGGAGCTGTTTTTT.

The CDR3, as DNA: TGCGCCAGCAGCTTAGATCCGGGCCCGAAATCTTATAATTCACCCCTCCACTTT. It is translated as CASSLDPGPKSYNSPLHF. The genes are TRBV5-1 and TRBJ1-6; D unclear. Germline lookup yields CDR1 SGHRS and CDR2 YFSETQ. Trimming pared 2 bases from V and 4 bases from J, leaving 19 bases between. This CDR3 has 18 amino acids.

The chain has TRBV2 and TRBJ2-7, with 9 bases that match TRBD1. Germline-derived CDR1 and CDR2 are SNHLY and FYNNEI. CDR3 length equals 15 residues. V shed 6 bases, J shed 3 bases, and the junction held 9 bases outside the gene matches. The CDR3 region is CASSQEGTGYYEQYF. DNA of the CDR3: TGTGCCAGCAGCCAAGAGGGGACAGGGTACTACGAGCAGTACTTC.

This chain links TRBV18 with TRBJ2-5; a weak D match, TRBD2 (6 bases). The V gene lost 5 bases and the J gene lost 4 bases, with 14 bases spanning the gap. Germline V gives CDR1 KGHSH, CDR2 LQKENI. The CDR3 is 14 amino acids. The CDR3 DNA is TGTGCCAGCTCATTCTTAAGGGGAGGAGAGACCCAGTACTTC. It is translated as CASSFLRGGETQYF.

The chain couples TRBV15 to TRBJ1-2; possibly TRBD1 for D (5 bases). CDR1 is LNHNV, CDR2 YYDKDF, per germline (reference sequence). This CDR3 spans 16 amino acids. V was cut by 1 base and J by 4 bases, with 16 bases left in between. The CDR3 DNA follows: TGTGCCACCAGCAGAGGGGACGGCGTGATTTCCTATGGCTACACCTTC. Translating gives CATSRGDGVISYGYTF.